This T cell receptor (beta chain) derives from a study of CD8 T cells in ankylosing spondylitis. The V end was cut by 7 bases, the J end by 0 bases, with 7 bases between. Germline V gives CDR1 PRHDT, CDR2 FYEKMQ (reference sequence). The CDR3 consists of 14 residues. General study findings and limits: Some motif variants had been reported before (in reactive arthritis synovial fluid and blood). The clones that were linked to disease were reported to be significantly enriched in matched synovial fluid samples from ankylosing spondylitis patients.

This clonotype occurred a few times. As yet, its antigen is unknown. MiXCR, applied by TCRdb to the 5' RACE reads, yields one record per CDR3 protein. Counted here are some 250,000 distinct CDR3 sequences, roughly 10% occurring once; the ten biggest clones make up around 7%. The rearrangement links TRBV13 to TRBJ2-6; D unresolved. The sequencing input was blood, either unsorted or a sorted T cell fraction (not recorded which). The TCR originated in a male donor with ankylosing spondylitis or in good health (not recorded which). The CDR3 DNA is TGTGCCAGCAAAACACTCTCTGGGGCCAACGTCCTGACTTTC. Translation: CASKTLSGANVLTF.